A selection of T cell receptor beta chains follows, all from one sample in a study of cytomegalovirus exposure and HLA in healthy donors. Repertoires were generated with immunoSEQ multiplex PCR, while TCRdb's copy carries only in-frame clones and drops some. The sample has about 250,000 clones, approximately 84% seen once; the top ten hold approximately 12%. The sample comprised PBMCs. These receptors all stem from a man aged 18 to 30 in good health and CMV-seropositive. The CDR3 runs from the conserved cysteine through the conserved F or W. D genes are given only for firm matches. Expanded clones get a size class; other rows say once, few or many, or leave the size out.

>few|TRBJ2-7|TRBV19|NA
CASTPSGLGDEQYF
TGTGCCAGTACCCCCAGTGGCTTGGGTGACGAGCAGTACTTC
>NA|TRBJ2-2|TRBV28|NA
CASSFRPGKTGELFF
TGTGCCAGCAGTTTCCGACCAGGGAAAACCGGGGAGCTGTTTTTT
>NA|TRBJ2-1|TRBV15|TRBD2
CATSRGDRGRRLNEQFF
TGTGCCACCAGCAGAGGGGACCGCGGGAGACGACTGAATGAGCAGTTCTTC
>NA|TRBJ1-2|TRBV5-5|NA
CASSLGDPLGYTF
TGTGCCAGCAGCTTGGGGGATCCCCTTGGCTACACCTTC
>NA|TRBJ2-1|TRBV6-5|NA
CASSYFAEAPYNEQFF
TGTGCCAGCAGTTACTTTGCGGAGGCCCCGTACAATGAGCAGTTCTTC
>NA|TRBJ2-1|TRBV6-4|TRBD1
CASSIQGGSYNEQFF
TGTGCCAGCAGTATACAGGGGGGATCCTACAATGAGCAGTTCTTC
>NA|TRBJ1-5|TRBV7-2|NA
CASSLEQGGQPQHF
TGTGCCAGCAGCTTAGAACAGGGAGGTCAGCCCCAGCATTTT
>NA|TRBJ1-5|TRBV27|NA
CASSFYSDSNQPQHF
TGTGCCAGCAGTTTCTACTCGGATAGCAATCAGCCCCAGCATTTT
>NA|TRBJ1-2|TRBV7-9|TRBD1
CASSLASGTATNYGYTF
TGTGCCAGCAGCTTAGCCTCCGGGACAGCTACTAACTATGGCTACACCTTC
>NA|TRBJ1-2|TRBV4-2|NA
CASSQDIQDYGYTF
TGTGCCAGCAGCCAAGATATCCAGGACTATGGCTACACCTTC
>NA|TRBJ1-1|TRBV2|NA
CASTTDRNTEAFF
TGTGCCAGCACTACGGACAGGAACACTGAAGCTTTCTTT
>NA|TRBJ2-1|TRBV7-9|NA
CASSRFGERYNEQFF
TGTGCCAGCAGCCGTTTTGGGGAGCGCTACAATGAGCAGTTCTTC
>NA|TRBJ2-3|TRBV29-1|TRBD2
CSVPRRLATSTDTQYF
TGCAGCGTTCCTCGCCGACTAGCCACTAGCACAGATACGCAGTATTTT
>NA|TRBJ2-2|TRBV28|NA
CASRSWTNTGELFF
TGTGCCAGCAGATCTTGGACGAACACCGGGGAGCTGTTTTTT
>NA|TRBJ2-7|TRBV20-1|NA
CSARGSYEQYF
TGCAGTGCTAGGGGCTCCTACGAGCAGTACTTC
>NA|TRBJ1-5|TRBV6-6|NA
CASSYPIGGNQPQHF
TGTGCCAGCAGTTACCCCATAGGAGGCAATCAGCCCCAGCATTTT
>NA|TRBJ2-3|TRBV4-1|TRBD2
CASSQVAGGLDTQYF
TGCGCCAGCAGCCAGGTAGCGGGAGGGCTAGATACGCAGTATTTT
>NA|TRBJ2-1|TRBV7-3|NA
CASSPDTTRAKFF
TGTGCCAGCAGCCCGGACACCACCCGAGCTAAGTTCTTC
>NA|TRBJ2-1|TRBV29-1|NA
CSVEDRRGHNEQFF
TGCAGCGTTGAAGATCGTAGGGGTCACAATGAGCAGTTCTTC
>NA|TRBJ1-2|TRBV9|NA
CASSVDGHLVGGYTF
TGTGCCAGCAGCGTAGATGGGCATCTGGTCGGAGGCTACACCTTC
>NA|TRBJ1-2|TRBV28|NA
CASSLQVNGYTF
TGTGCCAGCAGTTTACAGGTTAATGGCTACACCTTC
>NA|TRBJ2-2|TRBV6-6|NA
CASSYISGELFF
TGTGCCAGCAGTTACATTTCCGGGGAGCTGTTTTTT
>NA|TRBJ1-5|TRBV27|TRBD1
CASSGTGNQPQHF
TGTGCCAGCAGCGGGACAGGCAATCAGCCCCAGCATTTT
>NA|TRBJ2-7|TRBV7-8|NA
CASSSPEAGQSTYEQYF
TGTGCCAGCAGCTCCCCTGAGGCAGGACAGAGCACCTACGAGCAGTACTTC
>NA|TRBJ1-1|TRBV18|NA
CASSPRSLIALNTEAFF
TGTGCCAGCTCACCACGTTCGTTGATTGCGCTGAACACTGAAGCTTTCTTT
>NA|TRBJ2-2|TRBV27|NA
CASSLSTNTGELFF
TGTGCCAGCAGTTTATCCACGAACACCGGGGAGCTGTTTTTT
>NA|TRBJ2-3|TRBV6-4|NA
CASSDSLAATDTQYF
TGTGCCAGCAGTGACAGTTTGGCGGCCACAGATACGCAGTATTTT
>NA|TRBJ2-1|TRBV9|TRBD2
CASSVESGIMSYNEQFF
TGTGCCAGCAGCGTAGAAAGCGGGATTATGTCCTACAATGAGCAGTTCTTC
>NA|TRBJ1-4|TRBV6-5|TRBD1
CASRGDRRSNEKLFF
TGTGCCAGCAGGGGGGACAGGCGATCTAATGAAAAACTGTTTTTT
>NA|TRBJ2-4|TRBV28|NA
CASSLSLGKNIQYF
TGTGCCAGCAGTTTATCTCTAGGCAAAAACATTCAGTACTTC
>once|TRBJ2-1|TRBV27|NA
CASSLGGSYNEQFF
TGTGCCAGCAGTTTAGGAGGGAGTTACAATGAGCAGTTCTTC
>NA|TRBJ2-1|TRBV7-8|TRBD1
CASSSTGTGGNEQFF
TGTGCCAGCAGCTCGACCGGGACAGGGGGCAATGAGCAGTTCTTC
>NA|TRBJ2-5|TRBV5-4|TRBD1
CASSWTGTEYQETQYF
TGTGCCAGCAGCTGGACCGGGACAGAGTACCAAGAGACCCAGTACTTC
>NA|TRBJ2-7|TRBV6-5|NA
CASSYSLSGEQYF
TGTGCCAGCAGTTACTCGCTTAGCGGCGAGCAGTACTTC
>NA|TRBJ1-5|TRBV10-3|NA
CAISQGSQGQPQHF
TGTGCCATCAGTCAGGGCTCTCAAGGTCAGCCCCAGCATTTT
>NA|TRBJ2-7|TRBV5-6|NA
CASSPLGRDRYEQYF
TGTGCCAGCAGCCCACTAGGCAGGGATCGGTACGAGCAGTACTTC
>NA|TRBJ2-3|TRBV29-1|TRBD2
CSVALAGGDTQYF
TGCAGCGTCGCGCTAGCGGGAGGGGATACGCAGTATTTT
>NA|TRBJ2-4|TRBV6-5|NA
CASSYGAGDLKNIQYF
TGTGCCAGCAGTTACGGGGCAGGGGATCTCAAAAACATTCAGTACTTC
>NA|TRBJ2-1|TRBV6-6|NA
CASTATTFSYNEQFF
TGTGCCAGCACCGCGACTACTTTCTCCTACAATGAGCAGTTCTTC
>NA|TRBJ2-1|TRBV27|NA
CASSLPGAEQFF
TGTGCCAGCAGTTTACCGGGGGCTGAGCAGTTCTTC
>NA|TRBJ1-5|TRBV30|NA
CAWSFSENQPQHF
TGTGCCTGGAGTTTCTCAGAGAATCAGCCCCAGCATTTT
>NA|TRBJ2-7|TRBV5-4|NA
CASSLSISPYEQYF
TGTGCCAGCAGCTTAAGTATATCCCCCTACGAGCAGTACTTC
>NA|TRBJ2-6|TRBV2|NA
CASSAIAAPWGSGANVLTF
TGTGCCAGCAGTGCAATTGCCGCCCCCTGGGGCTCTGGGGCCAACGTCCTGACTTTC
>NA|TRBJ2-7|TRBV4-1|NA
CASSQGGGRINEQYF
TGCGCCAGCAGCCAAGGTGGTGGGAGAATCAACGAGCAGTACTTC
>NA|TRBJ2-7|TRBV30|NA
CAWTNKQGSAYEQYF
TGTGCCTGGACAAATAAACAGGGAAGCGCCTACGAGCAGTACTTC
>NA|TRBJ2-7|TRBV7-7|TRBD2
CASSSGLAGGTYEQYF
TGTGCCAGCAGCTCGGGACTAGCGGGAGGTACCTACGAGCAGTACTTC
>NA|TRBJ1-2|TRBV6-5|NA
CASSYSLKTANYGYTF
TGTGCCAGCAGTTACTCCTTAAAAACAGCGAACTATGGCTACACCTTC
>NA|TRBJ2-2|TRBV30|NA
CAWRALDSGELFF
TGTGCCTGGAGAGCCCTGGACAGCGGGGAGCTGTTTTTT
>once|TRBJ1-3|TRBV7-6|NA
CASSLKIIDPGNTIYF
TGTGCCAGCAGCTTAAAAATTATTGACCCTGGAAACACCATATATTTT
>once|TRBJ2-7|TRBV25-1|NA
CASSSAEGNYEQYF
TGTGCCAGCAGTTCCGCGGAGGGGAACTACGAGCAGTACTTC
>once|TRBJ2-1|TRBV11-3|TRBD2
CASSARTSGNEQFF
TGTGCCAGCAGCGCCCGGACTAGCGGCAATGAGCAGTTCTTC
>once|TRBJ1-5|TRBV5-1|TRBD1
CASSLGTGHSNQPQHF
TGCGCCAGCAGCTTAGGGACAGGGCATTCCAATCAGCCCCAGCATTTT
>NA|TRBJ2-7|TRBV10-1|TRBD1
CASGTVNTGEQYF
TGCGCCAGCGGGACAGTGAATACAGGCGAGCAGTACTTC
>NA|TRBJ1-4|TRBV27|NA
CASSRKDLTYRDEKLFF
TGTGCCAGCAGTAGAAAGGACCTTACTTATAGGGATGAAAAACTGTTTTTT
>NA|TRBJ1-1|TRBV25-1|NA
CASSESQIMNTEAFF
TGTGCCAGCAGTGAATCCCAGATCATGAACACTGAAGCTTTCTTT
>NA|TRBJ2-3|TRBV7-9|NA
CASSLSGTDTQYF
TGTGCCAGCAGCCTTAGCGGCACAGATACGCAGTATTTT
>once|TRBJ1-4|TRBV5-4|NA
CASSLAGTNEKLFF
TGTGCCAGCAGCTTGGCAGGGACTAATGAAAAACTGTTTTTT